This is a list of T cell receptor beta chains from one sample in a study of blood T cell repertoires in COVID-19. Profiling relied on immunoSEQ multiplex PCR, and the TCRdb table lists in-frame clones only, not all of them. Of approximately 220,000 clones in the sample, roughly 82% are singletons; the top ten hold approximately 4.5%. Sequenced material: peripheral blood. The receptors come from a woman in her 70s with acute or convalescent COVID-19. Each CDR3 is given with its conserved first and last residue. The D gene is left open where the match is weak. A clone size is listed for some rows: how often the clone was seen (once, few, many), or a class if it is expanded.

v_call: TRBV5-1; j_call: TRBJ2-6; d_call: .; clone_size: .; cdr3_aa: CASSLDPGPYSGANVLTF; cdr3_nt: TGCGCCAGCAGCTTGGACCCAGGGCCCTACTCTGGGGCCAACGTCCTGACTTTC
v_call: TRBV7-8; j_call: TRBJ2-5; d_call: .; clone_size: .; cdr3_aa: CASSLRLGTHLKETQYF; cdr3_nt: TGTGCCAGCAGCTTAAGATTAGGGACACACCTCAAAGAGACCCAGTACTTC
v_call: TRBV5-1; j_call: TRBJ1-2; d_call: TRBD1; clone_size: .; cdr3_aa: CASSGTGTGEFYGYTF; cdr3_nt: TGCGCCAGCAGCGGAACGGGGACAGGGGAATTTTACGGCTACACCTTC
v_call: TRBV28; j_call: TRBJ1-2; d_call: .; clone_size: once; cdr3_aa: CASTYTQAPGGYTF; cdr3_nt: TGTGCCAGCACCTACACGCAGGCTCCGGGAGGCTACACCTTC
v_call: TRBV7-2; j_call: TRBJ1-2; d_call: .; clone_size: .; cdr3_aa: CASSLVVREPSFYGYTF; cdr3_nt: TGTGCCAGCAGCTTAGTTGTACGGGAACCCAGCTTCTATGGCTACACCTTC
v_call: TRBV29-1; j_call: TRBJ2-1; d_call: .; clone_size: once; cdr3_aa: CSVEATIEQFF; cdr3_nt: TGCAGCGTTGAGGCCACGATTGAGCAGTTCTTC
v_call: TRBV19; j_call: TRBJ1-2; d_call: .; clone_size: .; cdr3_aa: CASSNTIGYGYTF; cdr3_nt: TGTGCCAGTAGTAACACTATTGGGTATGGCTACACCTTC
v_call: TRBV5-1; j_call: TRBJ2-5; d_call: TRBD2; clone_size: .; cdr3_aa: CASTTLAGGTQETQYF; cdr3_nt: TGCGCCAGCACCACCCTAGCGGGGGGGACTCAAGAGACCCAGTACTTC
v_call: TRBV6-2/TRBV6-3; j_call: TRBJ1-1; d_call: TRBD1; clone_size: .; cdr3_aa: CASSYAAGGLNTEAFF; cdr3_nt: TGTGCCAGCAGTTACGCTGCAGGGGGCCTGAACACTGAAGCTTTCTTT
v_call: TRBV6-5; j_call: TRBJ1-4; d_call: .; clone_size: .; cdr3_aa: CASTSEGATNEKLFF; cdr3_nt: TGTGCCAGCACTTCAGAGGGGGCAACTAATGAAAAACTGTTTTTT
v_call: TRBV4-1; j_call: TRBJ1-2; d_call: .; clone_size: .; cdr3_aa: CASSQDATGNYGYTF; cdr3_nt: TGCGCCAGCAGCCAAGATGCAACAGGGAACTATGGCTACACCTTC
v_call: TRBV12-3/TRBV12-4; j_call: TRBJ1-2; d_call: .; clone_size: .; cdr3_aa: CASREQGYGYTF; cdr3_nt: TGTGCCAGCAGAGAACAGGGTTATGGCTACACCTTC
v_call: TRBV7-2; j_call: TRBJ1-1; d_call: .; clone_size: once; cdr3_aa: CASSPAGRITEAFF; cdr3_nt: TGTGCCAGCAGCCCCGCAGGAAGGATCACTGAAGCTTTCTTT
v_call: TRBV28; j_call: TRBJ1-5; d_call: TRBD1; clone_size: .; cdr3_aa: CASSSPTGISNQPQHF; cdr3_nt: TGTGCCAGCAGTAGTCCGACAGGGATCAGCAATCAGCCCCAGCATTTT
v_call: TRBV6-2/TRBV6-3; j_call: TRBJ1-1; d_call: TRBD1; clone_size: .; cdr3_aa: CASSYSGGTEAFF; cdr3_nt: TGTGCCAGCAGTTATTCAGGGGGCACTGAAGCTTTCTTT
v_call: TRBV28; j_call: TRBJ2-2; d_call: .; clone_size: .; cdr3_aa: CASSLGRDRHLTGELFF; cdr3_nt: TGTGCCAGCAGTTTAGGGCGGGACAGACACCTCACCGGGGAGCTGTTTTTT
v_call: TRBV18; j_call: TRBJ1-1; d_call: TRBD1; clone_size: .; cdr3_aa: CASAPGQRNTEAFF; cdr3_nt: TGTGCCAGCGCACCGGGACAGAGGAACACTGAAGCTTTCTTT
v_call: TRBV4-2; j_call: TRBJ1-4; d_call: TRBD1; clone_size: .; cdr3_aa: CASSQVRQGTTNEKLFF; cdr3_nt: TGTGCCAGCAGCCAAGTCCGACAGGGGACAACTAATGAAAAACTGTTTTTT
v_call: TRBV5-5; j_call: TRBJ2-1; d_call: TRBD2; clone_size: .; cdr3_aa: CASSLHGTSGGPYNEQFF; cdr3_nt: TGTGCCAGCAGCTTGCACGGGACTAGCGGGGGCCCCTACAATGAGCAGTTCTTC
v_call: TRBV2; j_call: TRBJ1-3; d_call: .; clone_size: once; cdr3_aa: CATLQGPSGNTIYF; cdr3_nt: TGTGCCACCCTACAGGGTCCCTCTGGAAACACCATATATTTT
v_call: TRBV30; j_call: TRBJ1-6; d_call: .; clone_size: .; cdr3_aa: CAWSVRGQSYNSPLHF; cdr3_nt: TGTGCCTGGAGTGTACGAGGACAGAGCTATAATTCACCCCTCCACTTT
v_call: TRBV7-2; j_call: TRBJ2-2; d_call: .; clone_size: .; cdr3_aa: CASSLAARSTNTGELFF; cdr3_nt: TGTGCCAGCAGCTTAGCAGCGCGATCTACGAACACCGGGGAGCTGTTTTTT
v_call: TRBV6-5; j_call: TRBJ2-3; d_call: TRBD1; clone_size: .; cdr3_aa: CASKKTGGPDTQYF; cdr3_nt: TGTGCCAGCAAGAAGACAGGGGGGCCCGATACGCAGTATTTT
v_call: TRBV3-1/TRBV3-2; j_call: TRBJ2-5; d_call: TRBD2; clone_size: .; cdr3_aa: CASSLGLAGMETQYF; cdr3_nt: TGTGCCAGCAGCCTCGGACTAGCGGGTATGGAGACCCAGTACTTC
v_call: TRBV25-1; j_call: TRBJ1-6; d_call: TRBD1; clone_size: .; cdr3_aa: CASSGTGSSPLHF; cdr3_nt: TGTGCCAGCAGCGGGACAGGGTCTTCACCCCTCCACTTT
v_call: TRBV6-5; j_call: TRBJ1-2; d_call: .; clone_size: .; cdr3_aa: CASSQNPNYGYTF; cdr3_nt: TGTGCCAGCAGTCAAAATCCTAACTATGGCTACACCTTC
v_call: TRBV10-1; j_call: TRBJ2-3; d_call: TRBD2; clone_size: .; cdr3_aa: CASSEVIAGDTQYF; cdr3_nt: TGCGCCAGCAGTGAGGTTATAGCGGGGGATACGCAGTATTTT
v_call: TRBV21-1; j_call: TRBJ2-5; d_call: .; clone_size: few; cdr3_aa: CASTKTVQETQYF; cdr3_nt: TGTGCCAGCACAAAGACAGTTCAAGAGACCCAGTACTTC